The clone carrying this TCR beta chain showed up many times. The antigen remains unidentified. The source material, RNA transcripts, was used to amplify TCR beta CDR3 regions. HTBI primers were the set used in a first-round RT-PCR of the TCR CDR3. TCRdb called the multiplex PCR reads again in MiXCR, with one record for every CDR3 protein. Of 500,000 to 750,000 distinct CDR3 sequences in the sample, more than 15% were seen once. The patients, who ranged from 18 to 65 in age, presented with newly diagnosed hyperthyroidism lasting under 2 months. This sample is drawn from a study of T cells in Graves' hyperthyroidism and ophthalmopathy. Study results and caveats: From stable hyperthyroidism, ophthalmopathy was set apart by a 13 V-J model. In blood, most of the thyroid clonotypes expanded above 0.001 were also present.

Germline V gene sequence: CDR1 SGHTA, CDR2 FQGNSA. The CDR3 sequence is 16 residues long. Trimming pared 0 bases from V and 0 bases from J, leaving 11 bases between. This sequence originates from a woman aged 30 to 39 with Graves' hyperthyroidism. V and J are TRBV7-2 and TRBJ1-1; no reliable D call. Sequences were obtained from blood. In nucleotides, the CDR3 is TGTGCCAGCAGCTTAGCCCCTAGATTAATGAACACTGAAGCTTTCTTT. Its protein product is CASSLAPRLMNTEAFF.